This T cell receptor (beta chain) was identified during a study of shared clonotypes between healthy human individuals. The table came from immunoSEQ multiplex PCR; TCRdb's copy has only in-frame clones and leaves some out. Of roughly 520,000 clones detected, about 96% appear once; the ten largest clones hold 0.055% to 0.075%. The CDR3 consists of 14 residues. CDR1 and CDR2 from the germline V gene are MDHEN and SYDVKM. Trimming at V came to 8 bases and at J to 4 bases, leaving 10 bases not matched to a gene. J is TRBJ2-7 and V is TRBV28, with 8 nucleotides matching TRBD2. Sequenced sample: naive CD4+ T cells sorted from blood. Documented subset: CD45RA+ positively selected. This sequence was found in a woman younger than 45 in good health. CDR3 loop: CASLPAGLAYEQYF. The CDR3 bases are TGTGCCAGCTTACCTGCCGGACTAGCATACGAGCAGTACTTC.